One sample yielded the 7 T cell receptor beta chains listed below, sequenced in a study of graft-versus-host responses after intestinal transplantation. Data came from immunoSEQ multiplex PCR; TCRdb stores just in-frame clones and leaves some out. The sample lists fewer than 20,000 clones; 95% were seen once. The sequenced sample was PBMCs, obtained 23 days after intestinal transplant. The receptors shown here come from a human patient who received an intestinal transplant, so some T cells may come from the graft donor.

This chain connects TRBV5-1 to TRBJ2-6, with no clear D. The germline V gene encodes CDR1 SGHRS and CDR2 YFSETQ. Deletions cut 0 bases from V and 0 bases from J, with 4 bases between. This CDR3 region has 15 residues. The CDR3 DNA follows: TGCGCCAGCAGCTTGGAAACCTCTGGGGCCAACGTCCTGACTTTC. This gives the protein CASSLETSGANVLTF. The full variable domain, its missing parts supplied by reference TRBV5-1 and TRBJ2-6, is KAGVTQTPRYLIKTRGQQVTLSCSPISGHRSVSWYQQTPGQGLQFLFEYFSETQRNKGNFPGRFSGRQFSNSRSEMNVSTLELGDSALYLCASSLETSGANVLTFGAGSRLTVL.

This chain connects TRBV5-1 to TRBJ2-1; D is ambiguous. This CDR3 is built from 13 residues. V lost 1 base and J 3 bases, leaving 5 bases between the germline ends. Germline CDR1 and CDR2: SGHRS and YFSETQ. CDR3 in DNA: TGCGCCAGCAGCTTGACTGACTACAATGAGCAGTTCTTC. Translation gives CASSLTDYNEQFF. The full variable domain, completed using reference TRBV5-1 and TRBJ2-1, is KAGVTQTPRYLIKTRGQQVTLSCSPISGHRSVSWYQQTPGQGLQFLFEYFSETQRNKGNFPGRFSGRQFSNSRSEMNVSTLELGDSALYLCASSLTDYNEQFFGPGTRLTVL.

The chain uses TRBV10-2 and TRBJ2-7; the match to TRBD2 covers 11 bases. CDR1 and CDR2 from the germline V gene are WSHSY and SAAADI. This CDR3 is 16 amino acids long. The ends lost 1 base at V and 4 bases at J; junction bases unmatched: 6. The CDR3 region is CASSEYSGRAIYEQYF. CDR3 nucleotide sequence: TGCGCCAGCAGTGAGTATAGCGGGAGGGCCATTTACGAGCAGTACTTC.

The rearrangement uses TRBV6-6 and TRBJ2-1; TRBD2 matches 9 bases. The CDR3 loop spans 14 amino acids. Trimming cost V 6 bases and J 7 bases; bases outside gene matches: 7. From germline, CDR1 is MNHNY and CDR2 SVGAGI (reference sequence). The CDR3 loop is CASSLAGAMNEQFF. Written as DNA, the CDR3 is TGTGCCAGCAGCTTAGCGGGAGCTATGAATGAGCAGTTCTTC.

This clone came up once. The chain couples TRBV27 to TRBJ1-1; D unresolved. The CDR3 extends over 14 amino acids. V was trimmed by 2 bases and J by 0 bases, leaving 7 bases between them. The germline V gene encodes CDR1 MNHEY and CDR2 SMNVEV (reference sequence). The DNA of the CDR3 is TGTGCCAGCAGTTTAGCCGGAATGAACACTGAAGCTTTCTTT. Amino acids: CASSLAGMNTEAFF.

This clone has just one count. The junction shows a germline mismatch at one end, possibly a read error. This rearrangement joins TRBV27 to TRBJ1-6; D remains unclear. Germline V CDR1 and CDR2: MNHEY, SMNVEV (reference sequence). CDR3 length: 16 amino acids. The CDR3 nucleotides are TGCGCCAGCAGTTTATATCGACAAAAGGAGAATTCACCCCTCCACTTT. It translates to CASSLYRQKENSPLHF.

V gene TRBV15 combines with J gene TRBJ2-2; tentatively, D is TRBD1 or TRBD2 (5 bases each). The CDR3 spans 13 residues. CDR1 LNHNV and CDR2 YYDKDF come from the germline V gene (reference sequence). The V end was cut by 0 bases, the J end by 6 bases, with 5 bases between. CDR3 in amino acids: CATSREGAGELFF. CDR3 sequence (DNA): TGTGCCACCAGCAGAGAGGGGGCCGGGGAGCTGTTTTTT.